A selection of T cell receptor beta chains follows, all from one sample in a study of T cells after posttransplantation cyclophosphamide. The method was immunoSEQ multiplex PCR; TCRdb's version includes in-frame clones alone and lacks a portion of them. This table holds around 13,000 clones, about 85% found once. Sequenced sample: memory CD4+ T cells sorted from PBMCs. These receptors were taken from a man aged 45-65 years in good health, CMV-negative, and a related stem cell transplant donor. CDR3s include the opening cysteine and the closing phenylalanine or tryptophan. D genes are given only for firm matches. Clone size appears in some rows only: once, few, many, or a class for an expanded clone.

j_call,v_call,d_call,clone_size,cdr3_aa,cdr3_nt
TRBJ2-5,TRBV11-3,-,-,CASSRTVQETQYF,TGTGCCAGCAGCCGGACAGTCCAAGAGACCCAGTACTTC
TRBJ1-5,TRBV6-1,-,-,CASSATGASNQPQHF,TGTGCCAGCAGCGCGACAGGCGCTAGCAATCAGCCCCAGCATTTT
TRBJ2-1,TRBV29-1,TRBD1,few,CSTNRGPGNEQFF,TGCAGCACAAACAGGGGGCCTGGGAATGAGCAGTTCTTC
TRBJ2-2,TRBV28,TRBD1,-,CASSPAGTGNTGELFF,TGTGCCAGCAGTCCCGCCGGGACAGGGAACACCGGGGAGCTGTTTTTT
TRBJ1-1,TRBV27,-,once,CASSIRMGLGTEAFF,TGTGCCAGCAGCATCAGGATGGGACTCGGCACTGAAGCTTTCTTT
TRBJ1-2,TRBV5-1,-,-,CASSLGGENYGYTF,TGCGCCAGCAGCTTGGGGGGAGAAAACTATGGCTACACCTTC
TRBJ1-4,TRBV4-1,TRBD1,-,CASSQAGTGVEKLFF,TGCGCCAGCAGCCAAGCCGGGACAGGGGTTGAAAAACTGTTTTTT
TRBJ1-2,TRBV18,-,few,CASSPSQGNYGYTF,TGTGCCAGCTCACCCTCCCAGGGGAACTATGGCTACACCTTC
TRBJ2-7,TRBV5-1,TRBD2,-,CASSFGLAGYEQYF,TGCGCCAGCAGCTTCGGACTAGCGGGTTACGAGCAGTACTTC
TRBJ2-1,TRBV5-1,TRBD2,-,CASSLGLASLSSYNEQFF,TGCGCCAGCAGCTTAGGACTAGCAAGTTTAAGCTCCTACAATGAGCAGTTCTTC
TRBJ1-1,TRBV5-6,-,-,CASSSARTAREAFF,TGTGCCAGCAGCTCGGCTAGGACAGCTAGAGAAGCTTTCTTT
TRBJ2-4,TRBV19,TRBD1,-,CASGPGQILAKNIQYF,TGTGCCAGCGGACCGGGACAGATTTTAGCCAAAAACATTCAGTACTTC
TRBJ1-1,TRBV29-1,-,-,CSVATANTEAFF,TGCAGCGTAGCTACAGCGAACACTGAAGCTTTCTTT
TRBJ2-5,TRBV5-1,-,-,CASRPQTGTETQYF,TGCGCCAGCAGGCCACAGACAGGTACCGAGACCCAGTACTTC
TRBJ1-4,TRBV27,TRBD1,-,CASREDQGVGKLFF,TGTGCCAGCCGTGAGGACCAGGGGGTGGGTAAACTGTTTTTT
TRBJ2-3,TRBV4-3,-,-,CASSLQQASTDTQYF,TGCGCCAGCAGCCTTCAACAGGCTAGCACAGATACGCAGTATTTT
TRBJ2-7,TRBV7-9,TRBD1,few,CASSRLGDRSYEQYF,TGTGCCAGCAGTCGATTGGGGGACAGGTCTTACGAGCAGTACTTC
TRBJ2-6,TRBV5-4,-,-,CASSLGPTGQGANVLTF,TGTGCCAGCAGCTTGGGTCCCACAGGGCAAGGGGCCAACGTCCTGACTTTC
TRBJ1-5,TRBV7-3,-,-,CASSLGQNQPQHF,TGTGCCAGCAGCTTAGGACAGAATCAGCCCCAGCATTTT
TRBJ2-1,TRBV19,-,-,CASGGRVYNEQFF,TGTGCCAGTGGAGGAAGGGTCTACAATGAGCAGTTCTTC
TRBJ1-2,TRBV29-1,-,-,CSVFEGGQGYTF,TGCAGCGTGTTCGAGGGGGGGCAAGGCTACACCTTC
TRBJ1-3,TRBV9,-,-,CASSVEGVSGNTIYF,TGTGCCAGCAGCGTAGAAGGGGTCTCTGGAAACACCATATATTTT
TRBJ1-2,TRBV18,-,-,CASSPKGDGYTF,TGTGCCAGCTCACCCAAGGGAGATGGCTACACCTTC
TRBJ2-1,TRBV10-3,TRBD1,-,CAIGKTGNEQFF,TGTGCCATCGGAAAGACAGGGAATGAGCAGTTCTTC
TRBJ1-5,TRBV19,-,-,CASSLGREVRPQHF,TGTGCCAGTAGTCTTGGACGGGAGGTTAGGCCCCAGCATTTT
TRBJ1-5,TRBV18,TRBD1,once,CASSPVQGSNQPQHF,TGTGCCAGCTCACCAGTACAGGGGTCAAATCAGCCCCAGCATTTT
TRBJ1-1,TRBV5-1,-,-,CASSNPEGTEAFF,TGCGCCAGCAGCAACCCCGAGGGCACTGAAGCTTTCTTT
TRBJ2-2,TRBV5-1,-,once,CASFLGQGTFNTGELFF,TGCGCCAGCTTTCTCGGGCAGGGAACCTTTAACACCGGGGAGCTGTTTTTT
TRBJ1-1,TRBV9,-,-,CASNPNEASLEAFF,TGTGCCAGCAACCCGAACGAGGCATCCTTAGAGGCTTTCTTT
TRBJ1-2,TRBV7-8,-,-,CASSLRQAETYGYTF,TGTGCCAGCAGCTTGAGACAGGCAGAGACCTATGGCTACACCTTC